The T cell receptor beta chain under discussion was sequenced for a study of blood T cell repertoires in COVID-19. Turning to the study itself: The United States, Italy and Spain supplied acute and convalescent COVID-19 samples. Nucleic acid was either cDNA or gDNA, and it came from T cells, B-cell-depleted T cells, or PBMCs.

The Seattle site enrolled patients during active infection and followed them longitudinally. As handled by the study authors: From reference gene primer amplification, estimates of nucleated cell counts were derived. The protocol was immunoSEQ multiplex PCR, while the TCRdb copy is restricted to in-frame clones and leaves out a portion. The DNA was the basis for D and trimming; V, J and clone size are from that table. The repertoire holds around 100,000 clones, with approximately 85% as singletons. Germline lookup yields CDR1 MNHEY and CDR2 SVGAGI. CDR3 length: 15 residues. Trimming pared 4 bases from V and 3 bases from J, leaving 15 bases between.

The chain employs TRBV6-5 and TRBJ1-1; maybe TRBD1 (6 bases). The TCR was taken from an older woman with COVID-19, enrolled during active disease. The sequencing sample was made of peripheral blood. CDR3 amino acids: CASSSRGGVDTEAFF. In nucleotides, the CDR3 is TGTGCCAGCAGTTCAAGAGGGGGGGTTGACACTGAAGCTTTCTTT.